Sequencing of this T cell receptor beta chain was carried out in a study of chemoradiotherapy in HPV16-positive cancers. Whole-study context: A couple of HPV16-positive patients' cells yielded candidate HPV-specific clones and common motifs.

Repeated repertoire sampling spanned the course of chemoradiotherapy. J lost 2 bases, V lost 7 bases, and 4 bases had no gene match. The CDR3 spans 13 residues. Germline V gene data show CDR1 as MGHDK and CDR2 as SYGVNS. The data were produced by immunoSEQ multiplex PCR, yet TCRdb's version contains in-frame clones alone and is incomplete. The sample has some 31,000 clones; around 93% are singletons. This clonotype originated in a human donor with HPV-associated anogenital cancer. The sample here was blood, taken from a patient who underwent chemoradiotherapy. The chain has TRBV25-1 and TRBJ2-5, with TRBD2 identical over 7 bases. The CDR3: CASTLGGQETQYF. The DNA of the CDR3 is TGTGCCAGCACCCTGGGAGGGCAAGAGACCCAGTACTTC.